This T cell receptor beta chain derives from a study of cytomegalovirus exposure and HLA in healthy donors. Trimming took 1 base from V and 0 from J, leaving 12 bases between them. Germline V lookup: CDR1 SGHAT, CDR2 FQNNGV. CDR3 length: 16 amino acids. Primers for the PCR totalled 60 Vbeta and 13 Jbeta. Profiling relied on immunoSEQ multiplex PCR, and the TCRdb table lists in-frame clones only, not all of them. The table includes 150,000 to 250,000 clones, under 90% detected once. Sequences were obtained from PBMCs. The V call is TRBV11-2, the J call TRBJ2-5, with D perhaps matching TRBD1 (6 bases). The clonotype was recovered from a boy aged 2-15 years in good health and CMV-seronegative. The CDR3 loop reads CASSLGHRAYQETQYF. CDR3 nucleotide sequence: TGTGCCAGCAGCTTAGGCCACAGGGCCTACCAAGAGACCCAGTACTTC. Full variable domain (outside the CDR3, taken from reference TRBV11-2 and TRBJ2-5): EAGVAQSPRYKIIEKRQSVAFWCNPISGHATLYWYQQILGQGPKLLIQFQNNGVVDDSQLPKDRFSAERLKGVDSTLKIQPAKLEDSAVYLCASSLGHRAYQETQYFGPGTRLLVL.